These 20 T cell receptor beta chains were sequenced from one sample in a study of T-cell reconstitution after alpha-beta-depleted transplantation in children. It was with unique molecular identifiers that the TCRbeta library was prepared. TCRdb passed the PCR reads through MiXCR, listing each CDR3 protein once. The table shows about 600,000 distinct CDR3 sequences, with 8% to 11% occurring only once. The source was PBMCs from the stem cell graft donor, collected from the stem cell graft. These receptors were taken from a human donor who donated a stem cell graft to a child with acute myeloid leukemia.

This clonotype has more than one count but fewer than ten. The chain is built from TRBV4-3 and TRBJ2-7; D is unresolved. The CDR3 extends over 13 amino acids. Germline CDR1 LGHNA, CDR2 YSLEER. The germline V and J ends were trimmed by 3 bases and 4 bases, with 10 bases remaining between them. CDR3 region: CASSHRTDYEQYF. The CDR3 nucleotides are TGCGCCAGCAGCCACCGGACGGATTACGAGCAGTACTTC.

This clonotype was detected many times. The CDR3 DNA sequence: TGCGCCAGCAGCCAAGAGGCCGGAACCCAAGAGACCCAGTACTTC. This translates into CASSQEAGTQETQYF. V and J are TRBV4-3 and TRBJ2-5; D is ambiguous. Trimming took 0 bases from V and 1 from J, leaving 9 bases between them. Germline V gene sequence: CDR1 LGHNA, CDR2 YSLEER. CDR3 size: 15 residues.

The chain joins TRBV11-2 to TRBJ2-7; 7 bases align to TRBD2. Germline V gene sequence: CDR1 SGHAT, CDR2 FQNNGV. V shed 4 bases, J shed 2 bases, and the junction held 8 bases outside the gene matches. The CDR3 covers 15 residues. As DNA, the CDR3 is TGTGCCAGCAGCTCCAGACTAGCAGCTACCTACGAGCAGTACTTC. This sequence encodes CASSSRLAATYEQYF.

This clonotype occurred a few times. The chain uses TRBV7-2 and TRBJ1-1; a weak D match, TRBD1 (5 bases). V was pared by 6 bases and J by 8 bases, with 16 bases between. The CDR3 totals 13 residues. From germline, CDR1 is SGHTA and CDR2 FQGNSA. CDR3 in DNA: TGTGCCAGCAGGGGAGGACACCTAGGGGAAGCTTTCTTT. Translated, it gives CASRGGHLGEAFF.

This clonotype was counted between two and nine times. This chain joins TRBV4-2 and TRBJ2-1; D ambiguous. Trimming took off 1 base at V and 7 bases at J, with 8 bases between the two ends. The CDR3 runs 13 residues. CDR1 and CDR2 (germline): LGHNA, YNFKEQ. The CDR3 DNA is TGTGCCAGCAGCCAAGGGTCGGGTAATGAGCAGTTCTTC. Amino acid sequence: CASSQGSGNEQFF.

In this sample, this clonotype turned up many times. CDR3 in DNA: TGTGCCAGCAGCATAAAAACCCGACAGGGGCCGGAGACCCAGTACTTC. Translated: CASSIKTRQGPETQYF. This chain uses TRBV11-2 with TRBJ2-5; 8 bases line up with TRBD1. The CDR3 sequence is 16 residues long. The V gene end was trimmed by 5 bases and the J gene end by 5 bases; junction bases not matched to a gene: 13. Germline V gene lookup returns CDR1 SGHAT and CDR2 FQNNGV. Full variable domain (remainder filled in from reference TRBV11-2 and TRBJ2-5): EAGVAQSPRYKIIEKRQSVAFWCNPISGHATLYWYQQILGQGPKLLIQFQNNGVVDDSQLPKDRFSAERLKGVDSTLKIQPAKLEDSAVYLCASSIKTRQGPETQYFGPGTRLLVL.

This clonotype came up a few times. The chain's CDR3 is CASSKAGRGPCTYEQYF. CDR3 nucleotides: TGTGCCAGCAGCAAAGCTGGGCGGGGCCCCTGCACCTACGAGCAGTACTTC. This sequence joins TRBV21-1 and TRBJ2-7; TRBD2 is taken as the D call from the table, unchecked against the DNA. TRBV21-1 is flagged as a pseudogene. This CDR3 region has 17 residues.

The genes are TRBV7-7 and TRBJ2-5; D gene uncertain. In germline, CDR1 is SSHAT, CDR2 FNYEAQ (reference sequence). V was trimmed by 1 base and J by 5 bases, leaving 14 bases between them. This CDR3 has 15 residues. CDR3 amino acids: CASSLDRTTTETQYF. CDR3 in DNA: TGTGCCAGCAGCTTAGATAGGACCACCACGGAGACCCAGTACTTC.

V gene TRBV7-2 combines with J gene TRBJ2-3, with 7 bases identical to TRBD2. The length of the CDR3 is 17 residues. The ends lost 3 bases at V and 0 bases at J; junction bases unmatched: 9. Germline loops: CDR1 SGHTA, CDR2 FQGNSA. The CDR3 here is CASSLELAISSTDTQYF. DNA of the CDR3: TGTGCCAGCAGCTTGGAACTAGCGATATCTAGCACAGATACGCAGTATTTT.

Of note for this clonotype: The final CDR3 position lacks the conserved phenylalanine or tryptophan, pointing to a likely read error. This rearrangement joins TRBV7-2 to TRBJ2-7; possible D gene TRBD2, 5 bases. This CDR3 comprises 14 residues. V lost 1 base and J 3 bases, leaving 10 bases between the germline ends. Germline CDR1 reads SGHTA; CDR2 reads FQGNSA. CDR3 nucleotides: TGTGCCAGCAGCTTAGATTACGGGAACTACGAGCAGTACATC. The encoded protein is CASSLDYGNYEQYI.

This clonotype was counted between two and nine times. V usage is TRBV20-1 and J usage is TRBJ1-2; maybe TRBD1 (5 bases). Trimming took off 0 bases at V and 6 bases at J, with 14 bases between the two ends. The germline V gene encodes CDR1 DFQATT and CDR2 SNEGSKA (reference sequence). This CDR3 is 14 amino acids long. The CDR3 DNA reads as TGCAGTGCTAGAGATGTGGGGGAGCGGAATGGCTACACCTTC. It yields the protein CSARDVGERNGYTF.

This clonotype was seen a few times. The chain employs TRBV7-2 and TRBJ2-7; TRBD2 aligns across 12 bases. From germline, CDR1 is SGHTA and CDR2 FQGNSA. This CDR3 is 19 amino acids long. The ends lost 0 bases at V and 0 bases at J; junction bases unmatched: 9. CDR3 bases: TGTGCCAGCAGCTTAGCGAGGGCTAGCGGGAGGGCGACCTCCTACGAGCAGTACTTC. It codes for CASSLARASGRATSYEQYF.

This clonotype was found many times. This chain connects TRBV12-3 or TRBV12-4 to TRBJ2-2, with 7 bases fitting TRBD2. The CDR3 consists of 16 residues. Trimming cost V 5 bases and J 3 bases; bases outside gene matches: 9. The CDR3 DNA sequence: TGTGCCAGCAGTCCTTGGATAGCGGGTGACACCGGGGAGCTGTTTTTT. Amino acids: CASSPWIAGDTGELFF.

The chain couples TRBV2 to TRBJ1-1; a possible D gene is TRBD1 (6 bases). The V and J ends lost 6 bases and 5 bases respectively, with 19 bases between them. This CDR3 is 15 amino acids long. Germline V gene lookup returns CDR1 SNHLY and CDR2 FYNNEI. CDR3 DNA sequence: TGTGCCAGCAGCGCCCGTGGACAGAGGGTTACTGAAGCTTTCTTT. Amino acids: CASSARGQRVTEAFF.

This clonotype was counted between two and nine times. The rearrangement links TRBV6-5 to TRBJ2-7; D might be TRBD2 (6 bases). The CDR3 has 17 amino acids. Germline CDR1 reads MNHEY; CDR2 reads SVGAGI. The germline V and J ends were trimmed by 1 base and 3 bases, with 19 bases remaining between them. This CDR3 is CASSYYRPRSGDYEQYF. The CDR3 DNA reads TGTGCCAGCAGTTACTATCGCCCCCGATCGGGAGACTACGAGCAGTACTTC.

The chain uses TRBV20-1 and TRBJ1-1; D unresolved. The germline V gene encodes CDR1 DFQATT and CDR2 SNEGSKA (reference sequence). The V gene lost 0 bases and the J gene lost 1 base, with 9 bases spanning the gap. The CDR3 covers 14 residues. The CDR3 DNA reads as TGCAGTGCTAGAGATCGGCGGAGGAACACTGAAGCTTTCTTT. Translation: CSARDRRRNTEAFF.

Points on this clonotype: Since a much larger clone is just one base distant, this may be a read error. The V and J genes are TRBV6-2 or TRBV6-3 and TRBJ2-5; 7 bases are shared with TRBD1. Germline V gives CDR1 MNHEY, CDR2 SVGEGT. With V trimmed by 6 bases and J by 4 bases, 5 bases remained unmatched. CDR3 length equals 13 residues. CDR3 residues: CASRESGGETQYF. In nucleotides, the CDR3 is TGTGCCAGCAGAGAGTCAGGGGGAGAGACCCAGTACTTC.

This clonotype was observed at least ten times. This chain links TRBV5-1 with TRBJ1-1; unclear D gene. This CDR3 is built from 14 residues. Germline V gene data show CDR1 as SGHRS and CDR2 as YFSETQ. The ends were cut back, 0 bases at V and 5 bases at J, with 11 bases in the middle. The CDR3 loop is CASSLDGVGTEAFF. CDR3 DNA: TGCGCCAGCAGCTTGGACGGTGTAGGGACTGAAGCTTTCTTT.

This clonotype has just a few counts. The chain recombines TRBV6-2 or TRBV6-3 with TRBJ2-3; 9 nucleotides match TRBD2. V shed 6 bases and J 4 bases; nucleotides not matched to a gene: 8. The CDR3 sequence is 15 residues long. Germline values: CDR1 MNHEY, CDR2 SVGEGT. The CDR3 protein is CASSPGLATADTQYF. The CDR3 DNA reads as TGTGCCAGCAGCCCGGGACTAGCTACCGCAGATACGCAGTATTTT.

This chain joins TRBV12-3 or TRBV12-4 and TRBJ2-3, with TRBD1 matching over 8 bases. V gave up 4 bases and J gave up 4 bases; unmatched junction bases: 16. The length of the CDR3 is 18 residues. CDR3 region: CASSSLLDRGVLADTQYF. DNA of the CDR3: TGTGCCAGCAGTTCACTACTTGACAGGGGAGTTTTAGCAGATACGCAGTATTTT.